Listed below are T cell receptor beta chains from one sample, sequenced in a study of molecular identifiers for immune sequencing clone quantification. TCRdb reprocessed the PCR reads with MiXCR, giving one entry per CDR3 protein. The repertoire holds about 35,000 distinct CDR3 sequences, with about a fifth as singletons. The sequencing sample was made of naive CD8+ T cells from blood, with Jurkat cell RNA spiked in. These receptors all come from a human donor in good health. Some libraries in this study had Jurkat cell RNA spiked in. Both conserved end residues are part of each CDR3. Each record gives: CDR3 protein, CDR3 DNA, V gene, J gene, D gene, clone size. D genes are given only for firm matches. For some rows the clone size is stated as once, few or many, or as a class when expanded; others skip it.

CASSPPVQGAKNIQYF	TGTGCCAGCAGTCCTCCCGTCCAGGGTGCCAAAAACATTCAGTACTTC	TRBV7-6	TRBJ2-4	NA	many
CASSPLFSYLAFF	TGTGCCAGCAGCCCCCTTTTCAGTTATTTAGCTTTCTTT	TRBV7-9	TRBJ1-1	NA	many
CASSWTGTGTQYF	TGTGCCAGCAGCTGGACAGGCACAGGGACCCAGTACTTC	TRBV13	TRBJ2-5	TRBD1	NA
CASNKGAQAPPGTDTQYF	TGTGCCAGCAACAAGGGGGCGCAGGCCCCTCCCGGCACAGATACGCAGTATTTT	TRBV11-2	TRBJ2-3	TRBD1	NA
CASSKAPSGGPELAKNIQYF	TGTGCCAGCAGCAAAGCACCTTCAGGGGGGCCAGAACTAGCCAAAAACATTCAGTACTTC	TRBV21-1	TRBJ2-4	NA	many
CASSPGTGSYEQYF	TGCGCCAGCAGCCCCGGGACAGGGAGCTACGAGCAGTACTTC	TRBV19	TRBJ2-7	TRBD1	medium-sized
CASTHGMNTEAFF	TGTGCCAGTACCCATGGGATGAACACTGAAGCTTTCTTT	TRBV19	TRBJ1-1	NA	many
CASSQVSGTWGEDTDTQYF	TGTGCCAGCAGCCAAGTTTCAGGCACGTGGGGGGAAGACACAGATACGCAGTATTTT	TRBV14	TRBJ2-3	NA	many
CASNHGTDNQPQHF	TGTGCCAGCAACCACGGGACCGATAATCAGCCCCAGCATTTT	TRBV28	TRBJ1-5	NA	many
CASSRDAGPYNEQFF	TGTGCCAGCAGTAGGGACGCTGGCCCCTACAATGAGCAGTTCTTC	TRBV6-4	TRBJ2-1	NA	many
CASSLGQGAPEQFF	TGTGCCAGCAGCTTAGGGCAGGGGGCGCCTGAGCAGTTCTTC	TRBV7-2	TRBJ2-1	TRBD1	few
CASSQDQGTDTQYF	TGCGCCAGCAGCCAAGATCAGGGAACAGATACGCAGTATTTT	TRBV4-3	TRBJ2-3	NA	many
CSVEGGDSYEQYF	TGCAGCGTGGAGGGGGGGGACTCCTACGAGCAGTACTTC	TRBV29-1	TRBJ2-7	NA	few
CASSPHNYGYTF	TGTGCCAGCAGTCCGCATAACTATGGCTACACCTTC	TRBV6-2/TRBV6-3	TRBJ1-2	NA	few
CASSNPGQAYEQYF	TGTGCCAGCAGCAACCCGGGACAGGCGTACGAGCAGTACTTC	TRBV11-2	TRBJ2-7	TRBD1	many
CASSLVTFSTDTQYF	TGTGCCAGCAGTTTAGTAACCTTCTCCACAGATACGCAGTATTTT	TRBV12-3/TRBV12-4	TRBJ2-3	NA	many
CASSLIDRVQETQYF	TGTGCCAGCAGCCTCATAGACAGGGTGCAAGAGACCCAGTACTTC	TRBV27	TRBJ2-5	TRBD1	few
CASSLVPREKETQYF	TGTGCCAGCAGCTTAGTCCCACGGGAGAAAGAGACCCAGTACTTC	TRBV7-6	TRBJ2-5	NA	many
CSARDKIGRPGRDTQYF	TGCAGTGCTAGAGATAAAATTGGCAGGCCAGGCAGGGATACGCAGTATTTT	TRBV20-1	TRBJ2-3	NA	NA
CASSQGTANTEAFF	TGCGCCAGCAGCCAAGGGACGGCGAACACTGAAGCTTTCTTT	TRBV4-3	TRBJ1-1	NA	many
CASSYSTSGDTDTQYF	TGTGCCAGCAGTTACTCGACTAGCGGGGACACAGATACGCAGTATTTT	TRBV6-5	TRBJ2-3	TRBD2	many
CASRERGREDTEAFF	TGTGCCAGCAGAGAAAGGGGGCGAGAGGACACTGAAGCTTTCTTT	TRBV7-9	TRBJ1-1	TRBD1	many
CASRTGPAYEQYF	TGTGCCAGCAGGACAGGCCCAGCCTACGAGCAGTACTTC	TRBV21-1	TRBJ2-7	NA	many
CASSISYQTESYEQYF	TGTGCCAGTAGTATCTCCTACCAGACAGAAAGCTACGAGCAGTACTTC	TRBV19	TRBJ2-7	NA	NA
CASRAGLTEAFF	TGTGCCAGCAGGGCAGGGCTAACTGAAGCTTTCTTT	TRBV6-5	TRBJ1-1	NA	many
CASSPPGQGVHEQFF	TGCGCCAGCAGCCCACCGGGACAGGGGGTCCATGAGCAGTTCTTC	TRBV5-1	TRBJ2-1	TRBD1	many
CAISESELQYTDTQYF	TGTGCCATCAGTGAGTCGGAGTTGCAGTACACAGATACGCAGTATTTT	TRBV10-3	TRBJ2-3	NA	many
CASSLWDGQETQYF	TGTGCCAGCAGCCTCTGGGACGGACAAGAGACCCAGTACTTC	TRBV13	TRBJ2-5	NA	few
CASSWTSASTDTQYF	TGTGCCAGCAGTTGGACTAGCGCGAGCACAGATACGCAGTATTTT	TRBV6-5	TRBJ2-3	TRBD2	medium-sized
CSAVLISPHEQFF	TGCAGTGCCGTCCTTATTTCTCCCCATGAGCAGTTCTTC	TRBV20-1	TRBJ2-1	NA	many
CASSPVGAGSYNEQFF	TGTGCCAGCTCCCCGGTGGGGGCCGGGTCCTACAATGAGCAGTTCTTC	TRBV18	TRBJ2-1	NA	few
CASSPPNLGTNYGYTF	TGCGCCAGCAGCCCGCCAAACCTCGGGACCAACTATGGCTACACCTTC	TRBV5-1	TRBJ1-2	NA	NA
CASSLGGLGNQPQHF	TGTGCCAGCAGCTTGGGGGGGCTGGGCAATCAGCCCCAGCATTTT	TRBV7-8	TRBJ1-5	NA	many
CASSIRQGAGSNQPQHF	TGCGCCAGCAGCATCCGACAGGGGGCGGGGAGCAATCAGCCCCAGCATTTT	TRBV4-1	TRBJ1-5	TRBD1	many
CASSVVDQGYTDTRYF	TGTGCCAGCAGCGTAGTAGATCAGGGCTACACAGATACGCGGTATTTT	TRBV9	TRBJ2-3	NA	NA
CSARDPAGTGSYNSPLHF	TGCAGTGCTAGAGATCCGGCAGGGACGGGTTCCTATAATTCACCCCTCCACTTT	TRBV20-1	TRBJ1-6	NA	many
CASSFGQGHSYEQYF	TGTGCCAGCAGCTTTGGACAGGGGCACTCCTACGAGCAGTACTTC	TRBV5-4	TRBJ2-7	TRBD1	many
CASTKLAGTNTGELFF	TGTGCCAGCACCAAACTAGCGGGTACGAACACCGGGGAGCTGTTTTTT	TRBV6-1	TRBJ2-2	TRBD2	NA
CASSPWTSRTSTDTQYF	TGTGCCAGCAGCCCCTGGACATCTCGAACTAGCACAGATACGCAGTATTTT	TRBV3-1	TRBJ2-3	NA	NA
CASSQWTGGYEQYF	TGCGCCAGCAGCCAATGGACGGGGGGGTACGAGCAGTACTTC	TRBV4-3	TRBJ2-7	TRBD2	many
CAIVRGRADTQYF	TGTGCCATTGTACGCGGGAGGGCAGATACGCAGTATTTT	TRBV25-1	TRBJ2-3	TRBD2	many
CSAILAGGRYNEQFF	TGCAGTGCTATACTAGCGGGGGGGAGATACAATGAGCAGTTCTTC	TRBV20-1	TRBJ2-1	TRBD2	NA
CAGSLAGVTYEQYF	TGTGCCGGCAGCTTGGCAGGGGTGACCTACGAGCAGTACTTC	TRBV7-8	TRBJ2-7	NA	NA
CSAGPGGQETQYF	TGCAGTGCTGGGCCGGGGGGCCAAGAGACCCAGTACTTC	TRBV20-1	TRBJ2-5	TRBD2	many
CASSLLGGAGTGELFF	TGTGCCAGCAGTTTATTAGGGGGGGCAGGAACCGGGGAGCTGTTTTTT	TRBV27	TRBJ2-2	NA	many
CASSYSWGGLGTDTQYF	TGTGCCAGCAGTTACTCCTGGGGAGGGCTAGGCACAGATACGCAGTATTTT	TRBV6-5	TRBJ2-3	TRBD2	few
CASSQGPVGEQYF	TGCGCCAGCAGCCAAGGACCGGTAGGGGAGCAGTACTTC	TRBV4-1	TRBJ2-7	NA	many
CASTPLREGQYEQYF	TGTGCCAGCACTCCCCTCCGGGAGGGCCAGTACGAGCAGTACTTC	TRBV2	TRBJ2-7	TRBD2	many
CSARLGQGAREQYF	TGCAGTGCTAGACTGGGACAGGGGGCAAGGGAGCAGTACTTC	TRBV20-1	TRBJ2-7	TRBD1	many
CSGQGNTEAFF	TGCAGCGGACAGGGGAACACTGAAGCTTTCTTT	TRBV29-1	TRBJ1-1	TRBD1	few
CASSKALRAEGLGSNQPQHF	TGTGCCAGCAGCAAAGCGCTCCGGGCCGAAGGTCTAGGCAGCAATCAGCCCCAGCATTTT	TRBV21-1	TRBJ1-5	NA	few
CASSLALVLAKNIQYF	TGTGCCAGCAGCTTAGCCCTCGTGCTAGCCAAAAACATTCAGTACTTC	TRBV11-2	TRBJ2-4	NA	many
CASSSGAGRTDTQYF	TGTGCCAGCAGTTCCGGGGCTGGGCGCACAGATACGCAGTATTTT	TRBV12-3/TRBV12-4	TRBJ2-3	NA	many
CASRGQGMNTEAFF	TGTGCCAGCAGGGGACAGGGAATGAACACTGAAGCTTTCTTT	TRBV28	TRBJ1-1	TRBD1	many
CASSREGTDSNQPQHF	TGCGCCAGCAGCCGAGAGGGGACAGATAGCAATCAGCCCCAGCATTTT	TRBV4-1	TRBJ1-5	TRBD1	many
CASSQETGSSYNEQFF	TGCGCCAGCAGCCAAGAGACCGGGAGCTCCTACAATGAGCAGTTCTTC	TRBV4-3	TRBJ2-1	NA	many
CASSTGPKYEQYF	TGTGCCAGTTCGACAGGACCGAAGTACGAGCAGTACTTC	TRBV27	TRBJ2-7	NA	few
CASSLIPRAQETQYF	TGTGCCAGCAGTTTAATCCCCCGGGCCCAAGAGACCCAGTACTTC	TRBV12-3/TRBV12-4	TRBJ2-5	NA	few
CAWSELIHEQFF	TGTGCCTGGAGTGAACTAATCCATGAGCAGTTCTTC	TRBV30	TRBJ2-1	NA	medium-sized